The rows below give T cell receptor beta chains drawn from one sample of a study of shared clonotypes between healthy human individuals. The data were produced by immunoSEQ multiplex PCR, yet TCRdb's version contains in-frame clones alone and is incomplete. The profile shows around 1.4 million clones, about 98.5% of them singletons. The sequenced sample was naive CD4+ T cells sorted from blood. These receptors were collected from a young man in good health. CDR3s include the opening cysteine and the closing phenylalanine or tryptophan. A D gene is named only where the DNA matches it firmly. Where a row states a size, it is once, few, many or the class of an expanded clone; other rows omit it.

>NA|TRBJ2-7|TRBV6-5|NA
TGTGCCAGCAGTTACTCGAAAGAATACGAGCAGTACTTC
CASSYSKEYEQYF
>NA|TRBJ2-3|TRBV7-9|NA
TGTGCCAGCAGCTTAGGCAGGGGAAGCACAGATACGCAGTATTTT
CASSLGRGSTDTQYF
>NA|TRBJ1-2|TRBV6-5|NA
TGTGCCAGCAGTTACCGCCAGGCCTATGGCTACACCTTC
CASSYRQAYGYTF
>NA|TRBJ2-1|TRBV5-1|TRBD2
TGCGCCAGCAGCTTGGGGGTGGGTAGCGGGAGTAGATACAATGAGCAGTTCTTC
CASSLGVGSGSRYNEQFF
>once|TRBJ1-1|TRBV6-5|NA
TGTGCCAGCAGTTGGCGGGGGGGTAACACTGAAGCTTTCTTT
CASSWRGGNTEAFF
>NA|TRBJ2-5|TRBV18|NA
TGTGCCAGCTCACCACAGGCAGAGACCCAGTACTTC
CASSPQAETQYF
>once|TRBJ2-7|TRBV5-1|NA
TGCGCCAGCAGCCTTGACCAACTAGGGGACTACGAGCAGTACTTC
CASSLDQLGDYEQYF
>NA|TRBJ2-5|TRBV27|TRBD1
TGTGCCAGCAGTTACGCCGGGACAGGGGGAGAGACCCAGTACTTC
CASSYAGTGGETQYF
>NA|TRBJ2-5|TRBV14|TRBD2
TGTGCCAGCAGCCAAGTTCTAGCGGGAGTGGAGACCCAGTACTTC
CASSQVLAGVETQYF
>NA|TRBJ2-3|TRBV5-4|NA
TGTGCCAGCAGCTTGCAGTACACAGATACGCAGTATTTT
CASSLQYTDTQYF
>NA|TRBJ2-1|TRBV5-1|TRBD2
TGCGCCAGCAGCCCACGGACTAGCGGGAGAGATGAGCAGTTCTTC
CASSPRTSGRDEQFF
>NA|TRBJ2-7|TRBV28|TRBD2
TGTGCCACCGTCACCGGGACTAGCGTCTACGAGCAGTACTTC
CATVTGTSVYEQYF
>NA|TRBJ2-3|TRBV5-1|TRBD1
TGCGCCAGCAGCTATGCCGGGACAGGGGAGGATACGCAGTATTTT
CASSYAGTGEDTQYF
>NA|TRBJ2-2|TRBV14|NA
TGTGCCAGCAGCCACATCCGGGACTCCTTGTCCGGGGAGCTGTTTTTT
CASSHIRDSLSGELFF
>NA|TRBJ1-1|TRBV2|TRBD1
TGTGCCAGCAGTGATCTGGGACAGGGGCCCGATTCTGAAGCTTTCTTT
CASSDLGQGPDSEAFF
>NA|TRBJ2-3|TRBV18|TRBD1
TGTGCCAGCTCACCAATGTCAGGGGGAGATACGCAGTATTTT
CASSPMSGGDTQYF
>NA|TRBJ2-7|TRBV19|TRBD1
TGTGCCAGTAGATTCAGACAGGGCGAAAACGAGCAGTACTTC
CASRFRQGENEQYF
>NA|TRBJ2-7|TRBV18|NA
TGTGCCAGCTCACTGGACACCGTTAAGTACGAGCAGTACTTC
CASSLDTVKYEQYF
>NA|TRBJ1-1|TRBV28|TRBD1
TGTGCCAGCAGGCCAGGGGGTCGGCACACTGAAGCTTTCTTT
CASRPGGRHTEAFF
>NA|TRBJ1-1|TRBV7-9|NA
TGTGCCAGCAGCTTAGTTCATGGGTCGGGGGCTGGTGAAGCTTTCTTT
CASSLVHGSGAGEAFF
>NA|TRBJ2-2|TRBV19|TRBD2
TGTGCCAGTAGTATAAGGGGACTAGCGGGAGTCGGGGAGCTGTTTTTT
CASSIRGLAGVGELFF
>NA|TRBJ2-3|TRBV5-1|TRBD2
TGCGCCAGCAGCTTGACGCGGGGAGGGCCAGTTGTGGATACGCAGTATTTT
CASSLTRGGPVVDTQYF
>NA|TRBJ2-7|TRBV2|TRBD2
TGTGCCAGCGTAGGACTAGCGGGAGTGTTCGAGCAGTACTTC
CASVGLAGVFEQYF
>NA|TRBJ2-7|TRBV5-1|NA
TGCGCCAGCAGCTTGGCTGACACGACGAATTCCTACGAGCAGTACTTC
CASSLADTTNSYEQYF
>NA|TRBJ2-7|TRBV7-9|NA
TGTGCCAGCAGCTTAGTTTCAGACAGAGGCTACGAGCAGTACTTC
CASSLVSDRGYEQYF
>NA|TRBJ2-5|TRBV2|NA
TGTGCCATTTACCCACTTAGGGACGGTGAAGAGACCCAGTACTTC
CAIYPLRDGEETQYF
>NA|TRBJ1-5|TRBV5-8|NA
TGTGCCAGCAACCTTCCCAGGCGTGTGAATCAGCCCCAGCATTTT
CASNLPRRVNQPQHF
>NA|TRBJ1-2|TRBV28|NA
TGTGCCAGCAGTTTAGGCCCCAATGGCTACACCTTC
CASSLGPNGYTF
>NA|TRBJ2-5|TRBV6-1|TRBD2
TGTGCCAGCAGTGAAGAGGGACTAGCGGGAGTTCGAGGAGAGACCCAGTACTTC
CASSEEGLAGVRGETQYF
>NA|TRBJ1-1|TRBV19|NA
TGTGCCAGTAGTATCGTAGCGGATGGGGACACTGAAGCTTTCTTT
CASSIVADGDTEAFF
>once|TRBJ1-3|TRBV4-3|TRBD1
TGCGCCAGCAGCCAGGGACAGGGGGCTTTGTCTGGAAACACCATATATTTT
CASSQGQGALSGNTIYF
>NA|TRBJ1-2|TRBV28|NA
TGTGCCAGCAGTTTAGCGTCTCGCTATGGCTACACCTTC
CASSLASRYGYTF
>NA|TRBJ1-2|TRBV5-4|NA
TGTGCCAGCAGCCCTACTCTGACAACTAACTATGGCTACACCTTC
CASSPTLTTNYGYTF